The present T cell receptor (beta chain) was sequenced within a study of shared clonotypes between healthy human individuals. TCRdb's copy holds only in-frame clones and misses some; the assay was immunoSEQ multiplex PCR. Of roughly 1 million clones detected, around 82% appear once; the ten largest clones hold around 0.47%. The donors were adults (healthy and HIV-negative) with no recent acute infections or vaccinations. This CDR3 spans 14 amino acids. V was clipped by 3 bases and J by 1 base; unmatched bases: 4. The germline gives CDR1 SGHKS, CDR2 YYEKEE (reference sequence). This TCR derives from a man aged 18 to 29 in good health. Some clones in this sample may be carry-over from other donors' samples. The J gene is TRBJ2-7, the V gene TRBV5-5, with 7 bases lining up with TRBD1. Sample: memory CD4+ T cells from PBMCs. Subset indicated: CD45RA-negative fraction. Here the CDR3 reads CASSSPGQSYEQYF. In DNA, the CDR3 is TGTGCCAGCAGCTCTCCGGGACAGTCCTACGAGCAGTACTTC.